This T cell receptor beta chain was profiled in a study of blood T cell repertoires in COVID-19. Background on the study: Whether acute or convalescent, the COVID-19 samples came from the United States, Italy and Spain.

Sequencing used immunoSEQ multiplex PCR; TCRdb keeps in-frame clones, though not all of them. The table records fewer than 650,000 clones, roughly 91% of them present only once. From germline, CDR1 is MDHEN and CDR2 SYDVKM. The ends lost 5 bases at V and 7 bases at J; junction bases unmatched: 10. CDR3 size: 14 residues. The chain joins TRBV28 to TRBJ1-1; 7 nucleotides line up with TRBD1. The clonotype was recovered from a woman aged 45-65 years with COVID-19, enrolled during active disease. The sample was peripheral blood. CDR3 amino acids: CASSTTGDLVEAFF. CDR3 nucleotides: TGTGCCAGCAGTACAACAGGGGACCTTGTTGAAGCTTTCTTT.